This T cell receptor (beta chain) emerged from a study of blood T cell repertoires in COVID-19. Participant age was roughly 18 to 100 years, and participants resided in fewer than 30 US areas. Original data processing: Counts of nucleated cells, estimated from reference gene primer amplification, were obtained. The protocol was immunoSEQ multiplex PCR, while the TCRdb copy is restricted to in-frame clones and leaves out a portion. The DNA was the basis for D and trimming; V, J and clone size are from that table. This table holds hundreds of thousands of clones, approximately 90% found once. Germline V gene data show CDR1 as MDHEN and CDR2 as SYDVKM. V shed 2 bases and J shed 4 bases, with 6 bases lying between them. This CDR3 is 13 amino acids long.

Material: PBMCs or T cells enriched from blood (not recorded which). The V gene is TRBV28, the J gene TRBJ1-3, with D uncertain. This TCR derives from a woman in her forties or fifties who had recovered from COVID-19. The CDR3 nucleotides are TGTGCCAGCAGTTTACCGTTGGGAAACACCATATATTTT. Amino acid sequence: CASSLPLGNTIYF.